The clone carrying this T cell receptor (beta chain) was counted between two and nine times. Its antigen is currently unknown. From germline, CDR1 is MDHEN and CDR2 SYDVKM. V lost 2 bases to trimming and J lost 14 bases, with 22 bases between them. CDR3 length: 16 residues. The sample comes from a study of T cell responses to AZD1222 COVID-19 vaccine. Study outcomes and limitations: A mostly white British donor set with more females was recruited, and clonal diversity was possibly underestimated. The study sampled repertoires only after the peak T cell response. Seropositive at baseline were only a handful of AZD1222 recipients.

Sequencing was performed with immunoSEQ multiplex PCR; in TCRdb, only in-frame clones are kept and a portion is missing. This sample has about 150,000 clones; 85% to 90% occur once, and the top ten carry approximately 9.1%. The sequence came from an adult who received the AZD1222 COVID-19 vaccine. The rearrangement joins TRBV28 to TRBJ1-6; TRBD1 is a possible D gene (5 bases). The specimen comprised peripheral blood, sampled 28 days after the second AZD1222 dose. In DNA form, the CDR3 reads TGTGCCAGCAGTTTAGGGGGAGGCTCAAAGGTGGGAGCCCTCCACTTT. Translation: CASSLGGGSKVGALHF.